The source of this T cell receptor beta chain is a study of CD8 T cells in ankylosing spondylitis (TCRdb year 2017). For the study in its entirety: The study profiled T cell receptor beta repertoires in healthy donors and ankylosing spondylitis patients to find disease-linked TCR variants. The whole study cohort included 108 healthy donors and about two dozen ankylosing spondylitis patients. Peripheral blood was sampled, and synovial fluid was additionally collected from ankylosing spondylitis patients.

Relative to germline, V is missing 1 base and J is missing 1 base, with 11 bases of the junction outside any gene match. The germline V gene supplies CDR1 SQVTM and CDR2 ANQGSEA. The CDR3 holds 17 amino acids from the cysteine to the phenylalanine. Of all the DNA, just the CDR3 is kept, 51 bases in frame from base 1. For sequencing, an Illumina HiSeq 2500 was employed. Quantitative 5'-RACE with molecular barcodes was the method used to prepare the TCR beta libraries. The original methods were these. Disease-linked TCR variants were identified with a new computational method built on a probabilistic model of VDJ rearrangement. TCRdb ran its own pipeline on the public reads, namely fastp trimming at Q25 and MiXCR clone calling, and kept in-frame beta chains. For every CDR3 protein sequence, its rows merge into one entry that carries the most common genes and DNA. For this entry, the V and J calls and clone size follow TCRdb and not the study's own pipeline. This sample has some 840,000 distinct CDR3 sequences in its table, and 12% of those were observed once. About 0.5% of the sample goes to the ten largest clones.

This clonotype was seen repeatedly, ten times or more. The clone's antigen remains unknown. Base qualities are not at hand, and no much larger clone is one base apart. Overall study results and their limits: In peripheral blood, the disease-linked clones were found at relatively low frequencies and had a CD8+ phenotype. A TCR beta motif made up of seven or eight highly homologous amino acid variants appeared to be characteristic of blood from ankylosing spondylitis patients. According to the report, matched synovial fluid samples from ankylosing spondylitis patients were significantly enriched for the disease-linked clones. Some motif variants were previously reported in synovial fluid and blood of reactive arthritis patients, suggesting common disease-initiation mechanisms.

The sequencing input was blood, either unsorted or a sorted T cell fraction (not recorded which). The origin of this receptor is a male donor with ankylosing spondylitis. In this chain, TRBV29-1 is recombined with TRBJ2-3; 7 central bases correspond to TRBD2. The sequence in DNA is TGCAGCGTTGAAGGTAATCGCGCGGGGGTAGGCACAGATACGCAGTATTTT. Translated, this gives CSVEGNRAGVGTDTQYF.